These 27 T cell receptor beta chains came from one sample sequenced in a study of regulatory T cells in long-lasting Graves disease. The time point is: newly diagnosed GD, antithyroid drugs for less than 3 months. RNA from PBMCs was the source of the TCR library. For TCR beta, libraries came from iRepertoire HTBI primers and Arm-PCR of CDR3 regions. Using its own MiXCR run on the multiplex PCR reads, TCRdb lists one record per CDR3 protein. The sample lists around 400,000 distinct CDR3 sequences, approximately 12% occurring once. These same records also appear under a second study, on T cells in Graves' hyperthyroidism and ophthalmopathy.

The starting material was peripheral blood mononuclear cells (PBMCs), obtained at new diagnosis, from a patient treated with antithyroid drugs. These receptors were obtained from a woman between 18 and 29 years old with Graves disease.

This clonotype was found many times. The chain recombines TRBV7-3 with TRBJ1-2; 7 bases fit TRBD1. V lost 0 bases and J lost 7; bases outside the gene matches: 5. The CDR3 length is 14 residues. CDR1 and CDR2 from the germline V gene are SGHTA and FQGTGA. As DNA, the CDR3 is TGTGCCAGCAGCTTAACAGGGGGGACAGTTGGCTACACCTTC. It yields the protein CASSLTGGTVGYTF.

This rearrangement joins TRBV19 to TRBJ1-1, with 9 bases identical to TRBD1. With 5 bases clipped from V and 3 bases from J, the junction kept 7 bases outside the gene matches. The CDR3 loop spans 15 amino acids. The germline CDR1 and CDR2 sequences are LNHDA and SQIVND (reference sequence). CDR3 region: CASSLTGTGYTEAFF. CDR3 DNA sequence: TGTGCCAGTAGTCTAACCGGGACAGGGTACACTGAAGCTTTCTTT.

This rearrangement joins TRBV5-4 to TRBJ2-5; 13 bases agree with TRBD2. The V gene end was trimmed by 4 bases and the J gene end by 0 bases; junction bases not matched to a gene: 6. CDR1 and CDR2 from the germline V gene are SGHNT and YYREEE (reference sequence). CDR3 length: 17 amino acids. CDR3 coding DNA: TGTGCCAGCAGCGAGCCGACTAGCGGGAGGTACCAAGAGACCCAGTACTTC. Its translation is CASSEPTSGRYQETQYF.

This clonotype was counted at least ten times. V and J are TRBV5-6 and TRBJ2-3; 9 bases map to TRBD1. J gave up 3 bases and V 4 bases, and 12 bases lay outside the gene matches. The CDR3 runs to 17 residues. Looked up from germline, CDR1 is SGHDT and CDR2 is YYEEEE. Written as DNA, the CDR3 is TGTGCCAGCAGCCTCCTTCAGACAGGGGGGAGGACAGATACGCAGTATTTT. The encoded protein is CASSLLQTGGRTDTQYF.

This clonotype has only a few counts. J is TRBJ2-2 and V is TRBV7-9; TRBD2 agrees at 8 bases. Losses at the gene ends were 5 bases for V and 4 bases for J; bases not matched to a gene: 9. This CDR3 has 16 residues. Germline V gene data show CDR1 as SEHNR and CDR2 as FQNEAQ (reference sequence). CDR3 nucleotide sequence: TGTGCCAGCAGCCTCAAAGCGGGAGTTAGCACCGGGGAGCTGTTTTTT. Protein: CASSLKAGVSTGELFF.

In its sample, this clonotype was seen many times. The chain uses TRBV20-1 and TRBJ1-5, with TRBD1 as a possible D gene (5 bases). The CDR3 loop spans 15 amino acids. The germline V gene has CDR1 DFQATT and CDR2 SNEGSKA (reference sequence). V lost 5 bases, J lost 3 bases, and 17 bases lay in between. The CDR3 DNA reads as TGCAGTGCTGAAAACCCGACAGTTCCCAATCAGCCCCAGCATTTT. It codes for CSAENPTVPNQPQHF.

There are many counts of this clonotype. The V and J genes are TRBV28 and TRBJ1-5; unclear D gene. The CDR3 loop spans 12 amino acids. The V end was cut by 6 bases, the J end by 3 bases, with 6 bases between. The V gene's germline CDR1 is MDHEN and CDR2 SYDVKM. In DNA, the CDR3 is TGTGCCAGCAGGGTGACCAATCAGCCCCAGCATTTT. It specifies CASRVTNQPQHF.

This chain joins TRBV7-2 and TRBJ2-5; possibly TRBD2 for D (6 bases). The germline gives CDR1 SGHTA, CDR2 FQGNSA. There are 13 residues in the CDR3. V lost 3 bases, J lost 5 bases, and 10 bases lay in between. DNA for the CDR3: TGTGCCAGCAGCTTTGGCGGGGCCGAGACCCAGTACTTC. As protein: CASSFGGAETQYF.

This clonotype occurred many times. At one of its ends the junction is not consistent with the germline gene, which may arise from a read error. The chain carries TRBV4-1 and TRBJ1-1; D is undetermined. Germline assignment: CDR1 MGHRA and CDR2 YSYEKL. The length of the CDR3 is 12 residues. The CDR3 loop is CASSQGNTEAFF. DNA of the CDR3: TGTGCCAGCAGCCAAGGGAACACTGAAGCTTTCTTT.

This clonotype was detected many times. As DNA, the CDR3 is TGCAGTGCTAGAGACCCCTCTAGCGGGGGAGACGGGGAGACCCAGTACTTC. Amino acid sequence: CSARDPSSGGDGETQYF. V gene TRBV20-1 combines with J gene TRBJ2-5, with 10 positions matching TRBD2. This CDR3 spans 17 amino acids. Germline trimming cut 0 bases from V and 5 bases from J; bases unmatched to any gene: 12. Germline CDR1 DFQATT, CDR2 SNEGSKA (reference sequence).

There are many counts of this clonotype. A junction boundary mismatches the germline segment, possibly from a read error. The rearrangement uses TRBV2 and TRBJ2-2, with D maybe TRBD1 (6 bases). Germline V lookup: CDR1 SNHLY, CDR2 FYNNEI. This CDR3 has 18 amino acids. This CDR3 reads CASNEGQFNRLNTGELFF. Written as DNA, the CDR3 is TGTGCCAGCAATGAAGGACAGTTCAACCGACTAAACACCGGGGAGCTGTTTTTT.

This clonotype has ten or more counts. This chain links TRBV12-3 or TRBV12-4 with TRBJ1-5, with a possible D match to TRBD1 (6 bases). This CDR3 contains 15 residues. The V gene lost 6 bases and the J gene lost 6 bases, with 18 bases spanning the gap. The CDR3 protein is CASRSMGGGGQPQHF. For the CDR3, the DNA is TGTGCCAGCAGATCAATGGGGGGGGGCGGTCAGCCCCAGCATTTT.

This clonotype was found a few times. The chain uses TRBV7-9 and TRBJ2-5, with D possibly being TRBD1 or TRBD2 (6 bases each). Trimming shortened V by 0 bases and J by 4 bases, and 15 bases separated the two germline ends. Germline CDR1 reads SEHNR; CDR2 reads FQNEAQ (reference sequence). This CDR3 spans 16 amino acids. In DNA, the CDR3 is TGTGCCAGCAGCTTAGCGGCGGGGCTGGGGGCAGAGACCCAGTACTTC. This codes for CASSLAAGLGAETQYF.

This chain's CDR3 is CSAEEGGSETQYF. CDR3 nucleotides: TGCAGTGCAGAGGAAGGGGGTTCAGAGACCCAGTACTTC. J is TRBJ2-5 and V is TRBV20-1; maybe TRBD1 (6 bases). Germline V gives CDR1 DFQATT, CDR2 SNEGSKA (reference sequence). CDR3 size: 13 residues. Deletions cut 6 bases from V and 4 bases from J, with 15 bases between.

This clonotype came up many times. This sequence joins TRBV20-1 and TRBJ2-2; D not certain. The length of the CDR3 is 13 residues. Trimming took 5 bases from V and 2 from J, leaving 9 bases between them. Germline loops: CDR1 DFQATT, CDR2 SNEGSKA (reference sequence). The CDR3 DNA reads TGCAGTGCTCTGGAGATAAACACCGGGGAGCTGTTTTTT. This gives the protein CSALEINTGELFF.

The chain joins TRBV4-1 to TRBJ1-5; D is unclear. CDR3 length equals 15 residues. Trimming removed 0 bases at V and 5 bases at J, with 11 bases between. Looked up from germline, CDR1 is MGHRA and CDR2 is YSYEKL. In DNA form, the CDR3 reads TGCGCCAGCAGCCAAGAGCCCGCGGATGATCAGCCCCAGCATTTT. Amino acid sequence: CASSQEPADDQPQHF.

V gene TRBV6-1 combines with J gene TRBJ1-4; D call uncertain. Germline assignment: CDR1 MNHNS and CDR2 SASEGT. The CDR3 has 15 amino acids. Trimming removed 6 bases from V and 2 bases from J, with 13 bases in between. CDR3 sequence reads: CASSPPGLTNEKLFF. CDR3 in DNA: TGTGCCAGCAGCCCTCCCGGACTTACTAATGAAAAACTGTTTTTT.

In this sample, this clonotype turned up many times. V gene TRBV7-2 combines with J gene TRBJ2-5; 10 positions match TRBD2. Germline V gives CDR1 SGHTA, CDR2 FQGNSA. Germline trimming cut 6 bases from V and 3 bases from J; bases unmatched to any gene: 4. This CDR3 comprises 14 residues. The CDR3 bases are TGTGCCAGCAGTTATACTAGCGGGGAAGAGACCCAGTACTTC. Translation gives CASSYTSGEETQYF. Variable domain in full (rest from reference TRBV7-2 and TRBJ2-5): GAGVSQSPSNKVTEKGKDVELRCDPISGHTALYWYRQSLGQGLEFLIYFQGNSAPDKSGLPSDRFSAERTGGSVSTLTIQRTQQEDSAVYLCASSYTSGEETQYFGPGTRLLVL.

The chain uses TRBV3-1 and TRBJ1-2, with 10 bases fitting TRBD1. V gave up 4 bases and J gave up 0 bases; unmatched junction bases: 11. This CDR3 contains 18 residues. Germline loops: CDR1 LGHDT, CDR2 YNNKEL (reference sequence). CDR3 sequence: CASSPGQGVVLANYGYTF. The CDR3 region has the DNA TGTGCCAGCAGCCCTGGACAGGGGGTGGTACTAGCTAACTATGGCTACACCTTC.

This clonotype was detected only a few times. This chain connects TRBV10-3 to TRBJ2-1; possible D gene TRBD2, 5 bases. Germline V gene data show CDR1 as ENHRY and CDR2 as SYGVKD. The V and J ends lost 4 bases and 4 bases respectively, with 17 bases between them. The CDR3 extends over 16 amino acids. In nucleotides, the CDR3 is TGTGCCATCAGTGGGACGGAGGCGGGTCTATACAATGAGCAGTTCTTC. This codes for CAISGTEAGLYNEQFF.

In this sample, this clonotype turned up a few times. This chain links TRBV7-3 with TRBJ1-2, with 9 bases aligning to TRBD1. V gave up 5 bases and J gave up 11 bases; unmatched junction bases: 6. Germline V gene data show CDR1 as SGHTA and CDR2 as FQGTGA. This CDR3 comprises 12 residues. The CDR3 bases are TGTGCCAGCAGCCGGGACAGGGTGTGGTACACCTTC. Protein: CASSRDRVWYTF.

This clonotype has a count of ten or more. The chain links TRBV29-1 to TRBJ1-2; D unclear. Germline CDR1 SQVTM, CDR2 ANQGSEA. V was shortened by 0 bases and J by 3 bases, with 14 bases between the two germline ends. CDR3 length: 15 residues. CDR3: CSVEESARLDYGYTF. The CDR3 DNA sequence: TGCAGCGTTGAAGAGTCGGCCAGGCTAGACTATGGCTACACCTTC.

This clonotype was recorded many times. The CDR3 coding sequence is TGTGCCTGGAGTCCCCCCCGGGACAGCTATGGCTACACCTTC. It codes for CAWSPPRDSYGYTF. The V call is TRBV30, the J call TRBJ1-2, with 7 positions matching TRBD1. The germline CDR1 and CDR2 sequences are GTSNPN and SVGIG (reference sequence). This CDR3 spans 14 amino acids. Trimming at V came to 2 bases and at J to 4 bases, leaving 7 bases not matched to a gene.

This clonotype showed up many times. J is TRBJ2-3 and V is TRBV5-1; 14 bases are a match to TRBD2. J lost 1 base, V lost 3 bases, and 4 bases had no gene match. Germline loops: CDR1 SGHRS, CDR2 YFSETQ. CDR3 length: 17 amino acids. The DNA for the CDR3 is TGCGCCAGCAGCTGGGGACTAGCGGGAGTCGGCACAGATACGCAGTATTTT. Protein sequence: CASSWGLAGVGTDTQYF. Full variable domain (outside the CDR3, taken from reference TRBV5-1 and TRBJ2-3): KAGVTQTPRYLIKTRGQQVTLSCSPISGHRSVSWYQQTPGQGLQFLFEYFSETQRNKGNFPGRFSGRQFSNSRSEMNVSTLELGDSALYLCASSWGLAGVGTDTQYFGPGTRLTVL.

This clonotype was seen ten or more times. The rearrangement links TRBV2 to TRBJ2-5; no definite D call. The CDR3 extends over 16 amino acids. Germline-derived CDR1 and CDR2 are SNHLY and FYNNEI. Trimming took 8 bases from V and 5 from J, leaving 24 bases between them. CDR3: CASFQYTGQLGETQYF. CDR3 in DNA: TGTGCCAGCTTCCAGTACACCGGGCAATTGGGGGAGACCCAGTACTTC.

In the case of this clonotype: A much larger clonotype is one base distant, so this may be a read error. The chain employs TRBV7-7 and TRBJ2-2; no reliable D call. The CDR3 spans 15 residues. Per germline, CDR1 SSHAT and CDR2 FNYEAQ (reference sequence). CDR3 region: CASSSYPVNTGELFF. The CDR3 region has the DNA TGTGCTAGCAGCTCCTACCCGGTCAACACCGGGGAGCTGTTTTTT.

This clonotype was recorded many times. The chain uses TRBV28 and TRBJ2-7, with no clear D. Between the trimmed V and J ends, which lost 6 bases and 2 bases, there was a span of 11 bases. CDR1 is MDHEN and CDR2 is SYDVKM in the germline V gene. The CDR3 has 13 amino acids. The DNA of the CDR3 is TGTGCCAGCAGACGAAAGGTCCCCTACGAGCAGTACTTC. It yields the protein CASRRKVPYEQYF.